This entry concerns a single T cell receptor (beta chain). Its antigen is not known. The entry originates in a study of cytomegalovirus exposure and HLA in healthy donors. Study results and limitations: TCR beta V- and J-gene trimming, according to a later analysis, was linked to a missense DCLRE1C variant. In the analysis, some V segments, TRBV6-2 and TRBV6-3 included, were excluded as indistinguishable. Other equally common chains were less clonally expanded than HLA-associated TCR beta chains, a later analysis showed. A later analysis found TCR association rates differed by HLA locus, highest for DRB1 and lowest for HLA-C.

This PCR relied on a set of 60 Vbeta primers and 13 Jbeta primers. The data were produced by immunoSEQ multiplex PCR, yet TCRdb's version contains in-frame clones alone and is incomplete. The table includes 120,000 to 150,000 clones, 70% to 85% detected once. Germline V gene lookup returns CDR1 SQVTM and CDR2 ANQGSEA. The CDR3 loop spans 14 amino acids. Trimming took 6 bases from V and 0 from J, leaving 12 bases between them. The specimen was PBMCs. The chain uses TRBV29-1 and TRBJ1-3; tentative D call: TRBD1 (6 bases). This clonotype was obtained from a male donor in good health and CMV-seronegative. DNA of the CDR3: TGCAGCGTGGGGGACATCCACTCTGGAAACACCATATATTTT. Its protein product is CSVGDIHSGNTIYF.